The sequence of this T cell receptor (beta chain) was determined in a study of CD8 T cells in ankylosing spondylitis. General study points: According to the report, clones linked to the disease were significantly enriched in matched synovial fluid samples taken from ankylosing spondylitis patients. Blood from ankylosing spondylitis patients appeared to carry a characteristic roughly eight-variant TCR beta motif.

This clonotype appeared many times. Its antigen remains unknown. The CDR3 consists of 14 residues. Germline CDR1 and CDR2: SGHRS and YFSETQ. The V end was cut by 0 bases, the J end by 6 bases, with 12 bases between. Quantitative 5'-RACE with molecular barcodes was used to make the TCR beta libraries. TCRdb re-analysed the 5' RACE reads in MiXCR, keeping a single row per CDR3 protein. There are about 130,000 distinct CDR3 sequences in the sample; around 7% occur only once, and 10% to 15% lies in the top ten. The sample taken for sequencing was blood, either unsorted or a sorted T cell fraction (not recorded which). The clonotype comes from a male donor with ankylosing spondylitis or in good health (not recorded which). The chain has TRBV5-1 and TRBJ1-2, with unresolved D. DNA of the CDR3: TGCGCCAGCAGCTTGGAGCGGCAGGCACATGGCTACACCTTC. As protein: CASSLERQAHGYTF.